This T cell receptor (beta chain) was retrieved from a study of T cell responses to AZD1222 COVID-19 vaccine. The study, taken as a whole, reports: Rises in breadth and depth of Spike-specific TCRs came after two AZD1222 doses. Along spike, vaccine-associated CD4 TCRs were found throughout, with dominance at 160-218 and 743-854. Clonal diversity may have been underestimated in mostly white British donors.

Using immunoSEQ multiplex PCR, the repertoire was profiled, and TCRdb retains in-frame clones only, with some absent. Of 130,000 or so clones in the sample, roughly 88% were seen once. On this clone: Its antigen is still unknown. A junction boundary mismatches the germline segment, possibly from a read error.

The CDR3 extends over 14 amino acids. Germline V CDR1 and CDR2: SNHLY, FYNNEI. The source of this sequence is an adult who received the AZD1222 COVID-19 vaccine. The material sequenced was peripheral blood, taken 28 days after the second AZD1222 dose. The chain couples TRBV2 to TRBJ2-7; D perhaps matches TRBD2 (6 bases). Here the CDR3 DNA reads TGTGCCAGCGGGCGGGGTGTCGGCTCCGACGAGCAGTACTTC. This translates into CASGRGVGSDEQYF.